What follows are 8 T cell receptor beta chains derived from one specimen sequenced in a study of T-cell memory formation after mild COVID-19. TCRdb independently ran MiXCR on the 5' RACE reads; one entry per CDR3 protein. The sample consists of 470,000 or so distinct CDR3 sequences, 15% to 20% of them appearing once. Sequenced input: PBMCs or a T cell subset sorted from them (not recorded which). The receptor set was obtained from a young man who had mild COVID-19 (a few samples of this study predate the infection). Cell type and time point are not known.

This clonotype was recorded many times. The chain carries TRBV12-3 or TRBV12-4 and TRBJ2-5, with TRBD2 identical over 11 bases. This CDR3 region has 15 residues. V gave up 6 bases and J gave up 5 bases; unmatched junction bases: 8. The CDR3 here is CASSSLAGGRETQYF. The CDR3 bases are TGTGCCAGCAGCTCTCTAGCGGGGGGCCGGGAGACCCAGTACTTC.

Here the CDR3 DNA reads TGTGCCAGCAGGCCACCTAGCACAGATACGCAGTATTTT. Translated: CASRPPSTDTQYF. The chain links TRBV5-4 to TRBJ2-3; D unresolved. Trimming shortened V by 5 bases and J by 0 bases, and 7 bases separated the two germline ends. Germline CDR1 is SGHNT and CDR2 is YYREEE (reference sequence). The CDR3 has 13 residues.

This clonotype was picked up many times. J is TRBJ2-1 and V is TRBV9, with TRBD2 matching 8 bases. Per the germline V gene, CDR1 is SGDLS and CDR2 is YYNGEE. The CDR3 length is 15 residues. Trimming took 6 bases from V and 6 from J; bases not matched to a gene: 11. CDR3 protein: CASTLGGDLTNEQFF. In nucleotides, the CDR3 is TGTGCCAGCACCCTCGGGGGGGACTTAACCAATGAGCAGTTCTTC.

This chain links TRBV18 with TRBJ1-1; possible D gene TRBD1, 5 bases. The CDR3 runs to 12 residues. V lost 4 bases and J lost 7, with 10 bases in between. Germline V gene lookup returns CDR1 KGHSH and CDR2 LQKENI. The CDR3 here is CASSRGTFEAFF. CDR3 nucleotide sequence: TGTGCCAGCTCACGGGGGACGTTTGAAGCTTTCTTT.

The rearrangement uses TRBV6-5 and TRBJ1-2, with a weak D call TRBD1 (5 bases). V lost 1 base to trimming and J lost 3 bases, with 18 bases between them. Germline V gives CDR1 MNHEY, CDR2 SVGAGI. This CDR3 has 17 amino acids. Here the CDR3 reads CASSYWEGRGSHYGYTF. DNA of the CDR3: TGTGCCAGCAGTTACTGGGAGGGGCGGGGATCCCACTATGGCTACACCTTC.

This chain joins TRBV7-2 and TRBJ2-1; D ambiguous. Germline V gene lookup returns CDR1 SGHTA and CDR2 FQGNSA. The CDR3 covers 12 residues. The V gene lost 0 bases and the J gene lost 8 bases, with 5 bases spanning the gap. The CDR3 spells CASSLASYEQFF. The CDR3, as DNA: TGTGCCAGCAGCTTAGCTTCGTATGAGCAGTTCTTC.

This clonotype occurred a few times. The chain links TRBV29-1 to TRBJ2-5; D gene ambiguous. CDR1 is SQVTM, CDR2 ANQGSEA, per germline. This CDR3 is 11 amino acids long. Deletions cut 3 bases from V and 5 bases from J, with 7 bases between. The CDR3, as DNA: TGCAGCGTTGACCAGTCTGAGACCCAGTACTTC. Residues: CSVDQSETQYF.

This clonotype came up a few times. The chain couples TRBV20-1 to TRBJ2-1; 8 bases are shared with TRBD1. V shed 3 bases, J shed 6 bases, and the junction held 7 bases outside the gene matches. Germline assignment: CDR1 DFQATT and CDR2 SNEGSKA (reference sequence). The length of the CDR3 is 14 residues. The CDR3 sequence is CSASWQGAGNEQFF. DNA of the CDR3: TGCAGTGCTAGTTGGCAGGGGGCCGGCAATGAGCAGTTCTTC.